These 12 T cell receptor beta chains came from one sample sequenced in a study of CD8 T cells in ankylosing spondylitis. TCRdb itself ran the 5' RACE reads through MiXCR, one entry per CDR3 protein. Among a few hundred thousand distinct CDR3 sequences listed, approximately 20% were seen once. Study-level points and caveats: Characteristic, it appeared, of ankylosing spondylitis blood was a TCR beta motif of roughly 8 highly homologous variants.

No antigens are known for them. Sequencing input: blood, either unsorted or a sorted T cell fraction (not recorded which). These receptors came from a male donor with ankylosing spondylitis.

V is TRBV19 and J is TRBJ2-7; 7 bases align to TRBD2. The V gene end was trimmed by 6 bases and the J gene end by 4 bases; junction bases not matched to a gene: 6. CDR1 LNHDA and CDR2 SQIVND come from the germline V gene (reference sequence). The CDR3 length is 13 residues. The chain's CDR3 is CASRRAGAYEQYF. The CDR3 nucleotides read TGTGCCAGTAGAAGGGCGGGAGCTTACGAGCAGTACTTC.

The chain's CDR3 is CASSRGQEYGYTF. CDR3 coding DNA: TGTGCCAGCAGCCGGGGACAGGAGTATGGCTACACCTTC. The V gene is TRBV12-3 or TRBV12-4, the J gene TRBJ1-2; 8 nucleotides agree with TRBD1. Losses at the gene ends were 6 bases for V and 5 bases for J; bases not matched to a gene: 5. The length of the CDR3 is 13 residues.

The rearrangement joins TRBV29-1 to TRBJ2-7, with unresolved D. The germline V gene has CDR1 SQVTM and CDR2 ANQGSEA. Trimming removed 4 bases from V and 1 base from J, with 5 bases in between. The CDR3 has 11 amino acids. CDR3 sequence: CSVGPSYEQYF. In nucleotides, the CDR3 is TGCAGCGTTGGTCCATCCTACGAGCAGTACTTC.

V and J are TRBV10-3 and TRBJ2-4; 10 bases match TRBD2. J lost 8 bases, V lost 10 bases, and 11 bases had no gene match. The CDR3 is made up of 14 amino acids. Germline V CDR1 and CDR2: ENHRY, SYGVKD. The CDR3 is CATSQAGGPDIQYF. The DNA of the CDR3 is TGTGCCACCTCCCAAGCGGGAGGGCCGGACATTCAGTACTTC.

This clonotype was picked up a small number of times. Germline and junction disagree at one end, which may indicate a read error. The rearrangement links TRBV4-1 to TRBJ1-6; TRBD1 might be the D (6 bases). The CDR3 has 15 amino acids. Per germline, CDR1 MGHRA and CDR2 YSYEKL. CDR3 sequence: CPSSQVMGANSPLHF. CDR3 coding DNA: TGCCCCAGCAGCCAAGTTATGGGGGCTAATTCACCCCTCCACTTT.

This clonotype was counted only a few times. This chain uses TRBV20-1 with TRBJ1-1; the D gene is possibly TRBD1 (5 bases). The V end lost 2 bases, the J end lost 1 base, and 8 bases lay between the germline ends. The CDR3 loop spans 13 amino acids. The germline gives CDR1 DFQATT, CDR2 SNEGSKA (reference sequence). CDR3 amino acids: CSARRQPNTEAFF. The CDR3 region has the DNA TGCAGTGCTAGAAGACAGCCGAACACTGAAGCTTTCTTT.

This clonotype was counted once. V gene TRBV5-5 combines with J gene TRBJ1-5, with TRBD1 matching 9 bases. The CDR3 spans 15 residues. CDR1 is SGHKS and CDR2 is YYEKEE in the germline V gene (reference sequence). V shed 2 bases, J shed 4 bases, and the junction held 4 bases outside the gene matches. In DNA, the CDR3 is TGTGCCAGCAGCTTTTGGGACAGGGCGAATCAGCCCCAGCATTTT. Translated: CASSFWDRANQPQHF.

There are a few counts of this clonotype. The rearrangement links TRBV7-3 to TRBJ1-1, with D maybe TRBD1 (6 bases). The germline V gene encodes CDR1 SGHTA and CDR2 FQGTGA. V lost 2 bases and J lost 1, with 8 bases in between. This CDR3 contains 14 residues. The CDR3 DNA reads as TGTGCCAGCAGCTTACTGGGACAGAACACTGAAGCTTTCTTT. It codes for CASSLLGQNTEAFF.

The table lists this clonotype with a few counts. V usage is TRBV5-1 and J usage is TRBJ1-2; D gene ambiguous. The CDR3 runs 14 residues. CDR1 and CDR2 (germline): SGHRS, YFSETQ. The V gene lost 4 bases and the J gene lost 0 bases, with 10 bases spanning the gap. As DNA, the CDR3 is TGCGCCAGCAGCGCCTCCCCAGCTAACTATGGCTACACCTTC. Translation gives CASSASPANYGYTF.

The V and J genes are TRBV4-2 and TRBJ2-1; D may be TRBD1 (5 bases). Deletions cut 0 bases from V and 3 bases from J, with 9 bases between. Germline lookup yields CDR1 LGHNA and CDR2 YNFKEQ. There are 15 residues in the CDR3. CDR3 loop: CASSQDRTSYNEQFF. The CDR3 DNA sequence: TGTGCCAGCAGCCAAGATCGGACAAGCTACAATGAGCAGTTCTTC.

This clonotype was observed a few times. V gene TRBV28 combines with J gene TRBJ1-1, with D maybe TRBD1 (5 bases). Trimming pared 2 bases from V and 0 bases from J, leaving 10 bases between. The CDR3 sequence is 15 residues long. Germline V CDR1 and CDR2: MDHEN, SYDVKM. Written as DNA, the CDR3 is TGTGCCAGCAGTTTAATTAAGGGGTTGAACACTGAAGCTTTCTTT. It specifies CASSLIKGLNTEAFF.

The CDR3 region is CASIGGGTRSGEQFF. CDR3 bases: TGTGCCAGCATAGGGGGGGGGACTAGATCGGGTGAGCAGTTCTTC. The rearrangement joins TRBV28 to TRBJ2-1, with 8 nucleotides matching TRBD2. This CDR3 comprises 15 residues. Germline CDR1 reads MDHEN; CDR2 reads SYDVKM. Unmatched junction bases numbered 14, after V lost 7 bases and J lost 9 bases.